These 4 T cell receptor beta chains were all obtained from the same sample, sequenced in a study of blood T cell repertoires in COVID-19. Sequencing used immunoSEQ multiplex PCR; TCRdb keeps in-frame clones, though not all of them. This table has about 15,000 clones, around nine tenths appearing once. Sequencing input: peripheral blood. The receptors stem from a human donor in a cohort sampled during active COVID-19.

V is TRBV12-1 and J is TRBJ1-5; no DNA check was done on the table's D call, TRBD1. TRBV12-1 is deemed a pseudogene. This CDR3 has 16 residues. The CDR3 is CASSLRQFVSNQPQHF. In DNA form, the CDR3 reads TGTGCCAGCAGCCTGCGACAGTTCGTAAGCAATCAGCCCCAGCATTTT.

The chain combines TRBV5-4 with TRBJ1-4; no clear D gene. The germline V and J ends were trimmed by 2 bases and 0 bases, with 5 bases remaining between them. This CDR3 comprises 14 residues. Per the germline V gene, CDR1 is SGHNT and CDR2 is YYREEE (reference sequence). CDR3 residues: CASSFGTTNEKLFF. The CDR3 DNA is TGTGCCAGCAGCTTCGGGACAACTAATGAAAAACTGTTTTTT. Supplemented by reference TRBV5-4 and TRBJ1-4, the full variable domain reads ETGVTQSPTHLIKTRGQQVTLRCSSQSGHNTVSWYQQALGQGPQFIFQYYREEENGRGNFPPRFSGLQFPNYSSELNVNALELDDSALYLCASSFGTTNEKLFFGSGTQLSVL.

This chain links TRBV6-5 with TRBJ2-1, with D perhaps matching TRBD1 (6 bases). V was trimmed by 3 bases and J by 8 bases, leaving 11 bases between them. The CDR3 totals 13 residues. Germline assignment: CDR1 MNHEY and CDR2 SVGAGI. The CDR3 region has the DNA TGTGCCAGCAGTTATGATGGGGGCCATGAGCAGTTCTTC. It yields the protein CASSYDGGHEQFF.

The V gene is TRBV19, the J gene TRBJ1-2; 9 bases match TRBD1. Germline V lookup: CDR1 LNHDA, CDR2 SQIVND (reference sequence). The trim removed 5 bases at V and 6 bases at J, leaving 4 bases unmatched. The CDR3 is 13 residues long. The CDR3 loop reads CASSARQGDGYTF. The CDR3 coding sequence is TGTGCCAGTAGTGCCCGACAGGGGGATGGCTACACCTTC.